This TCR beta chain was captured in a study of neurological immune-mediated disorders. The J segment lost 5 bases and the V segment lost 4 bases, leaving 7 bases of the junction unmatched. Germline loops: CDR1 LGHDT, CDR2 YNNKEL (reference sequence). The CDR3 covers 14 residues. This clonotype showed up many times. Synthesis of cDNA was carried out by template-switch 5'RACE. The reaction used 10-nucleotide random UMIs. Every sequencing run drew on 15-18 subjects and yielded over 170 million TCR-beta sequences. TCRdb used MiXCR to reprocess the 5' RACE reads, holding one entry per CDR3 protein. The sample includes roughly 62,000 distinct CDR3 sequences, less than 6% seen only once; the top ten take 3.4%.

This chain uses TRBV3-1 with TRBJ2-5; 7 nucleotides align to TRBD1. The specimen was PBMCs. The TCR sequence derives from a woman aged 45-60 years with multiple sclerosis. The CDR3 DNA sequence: TGTGCCAGCAGCCCAGACCCGACAGGGGAGACCCAGTACTTC. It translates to CASSPDPTGETQYF.